These 9 T cell receptor beta chains originate from one sample sequenced in a study of T cell repertoires in cytomegalovirus infection. The antigens of these receptors remain unknown. TCRdb ran MiXCR on the reads and lists one entry per CDR3 protein. The sample has around 500,000 distinct CDR3 sequences, 42% seen once. The sequencing used cultured PBMCs, collected from culture after CMV antigen stimulation. These receptors came from a human donor in good health (CMV status not recorded). Some clones in this sample may be carry-over from other donors' samples.

This sequence joins TRBV29-1 and TRBJ1-1; 12 nucleotides agree with TRBD1. This CDR3 is built from 18 residues. The J segment lost 2 bases and the V segment lost 6 bases, leaving 16 bases of the junction unmatched. CDR1 is SQVTM, CDR2 ANQGSEA, per germline. As DNA, the CDR3 is TGCAGCGTGGCGGATTACCCGGGACAGGGGGCTTTTAACACTGAAGCTTTCTTT. Its translation: CSVADYPGQGAFNTEAFF.

This clonotype was seen only a few times. The rearrangement links TRBV7-8 to TRBJ1-5, with TRBD1 as a possible D gene (5 bases). The CDR3 is made up of 15 amino acids. Per germline, CDR1 SGHVS and CDR2 FQNEAQ. V was cut by 3 bases and J by 0 bases, with 9 bases left in between. The CDR3 loop reads CASSFLQDSNQPQHF. DNA of the CDR3: TGTGCCAGCAGCTTTTTACAGGATAGCAATCAGCCCCAGCATTTT.

The V gene is TRBV12-3 or TRBV12-4, the J gene TRBJ2-7, with D unresolved. V lost 7 bases and J 3 bases, leaving 16 bases between the germline ends. CDR3 length: 14 residues. The CDR3 DNA sequence: TGTGCCAGCACCACGAACGATCGTCACTACGAGCAGTACTTC. Protein: CASTTNDRHYEQYF.

This rearrangement joins TRBV27 to TRBJ2-1; a weak D match, TRBD1 (6 bases). The CDR3 is 14 residues long. Trimming took 8 bases from V and 5 from J, leaving 16 bases between them. The V gene's germline CDR1 is MNHEY and CDR2 SMNVEV (reference sequence). The CDR3 nucleotides are TGTGCCAGCGGGGGCCCGTGGGTCCACAATGAGCAGTTCTTC. This translates into CASGGPWVHNEQFF.

The J gene is TRBJ2-7, the V gene TRBV4-1; possibly TRBD2 for D (5 bases). V was trimmed by 1 base and J by 1 base, leaving 17 bases between them. CDR1 MGHRA and CDR2 YSYEKL come from the germline V gene. This CDR3 contains 17 residues. For the CDR3, the DNA is TGCGCCAGCAGCCAAGGAACTAAATGGCGGGCGTCCTACGAGCAGTACTTC. This sequence encodes CASSQGTKWRASYEQYF.

Only a few counts were recorded for this clonotype. CDR3 DNA: TGTGCCAGCAGCTTAGGTTGGGTAGCGGGATTGGGGGAGCAGTACTTC. Translated: CASSLGWVAGLGEQYF. The V call is TRBV7-2, the J call TRBJ2-7, with 8 bases lining up with TRBD2. After removal of 1 base from V and 7 bases from J, the junction contained 12 bases not matched to a gene. CDR1 is SGHTA and CDR2 is FQGNSA in the germline V gene. The CDR3 consists of 16 residues.

This chain connects TRBV6-1 to TRBJ2-1; 8 positions agree with TRBD2. This CDR3 is built from 14 residues. Germline V CDR1 and CDR2: MNHNS, SASEGT. The V and J ends lost 5 bases and 7 bases, in that order; junction bases with no gene match: 7. CDR3 DNA sequence: TGTGCCAGCAGTCCTACCCGGGGGGGGAATGAGCAGTTCTTC. Protein sequence: CASSPTRGGNEQFF.

This chain links TRBV7-2 with TRBJ2-5; weak D call: TRBD2 (6 bases). CDR3 length: 14 amino acids. The V end was cut by 5 bases, the J end by 5 bases, with 15 bases between. Germline V CDR1 and CDR2: SGHTA, FQGNSA. DNA for the CDR3: TGTGCCAGCAGCCGTTCGCGGGGTCTGGAGACCCAGTACTTC. This encodes CASSRSRGLETQYF.

The chain uses TRBV12-3 or TRBV12-4 and TRBJ1-1, with D unclear. The V and J ends lost 6 bases and 3 bases respectively, with 8 bases between them. The CDR3 consists of 12 residues. CDR3 in DNA: TGTGCCAGCAGAAATCCGGACACTGAAGCTTTCTTT. Protein product: CASRNPDTEAFF.